This is a list of T cell receptor beta chains from one sample in a study of T cell responses to AZD1222 COVID-19 vaccine. Only in-frame clones appear in the TCRdb table, and some are missing; sequencing was by immunoSEQ multiplex PCR. The sample shows roughly 190,000 clones, 90% to 95% of them seen only once. The specimen comprised peripheral blood, sampled 28 days after the second dose of the MenACWY control vaccine. These receptors were taken from an adult who received the MenACWY meningococcal vaccine as a control. Each CDR3 is given with its conserved first and last residue. A D gene is named only where the DNA matches it firmly. For some rows the clone size is stated as once, few or many, or as a class when expanded; others skip it.

D,J,size,V,CDR3,DNA
NA,TRBJ2-2,NA,TRBV10-1,CASSESRQVLGELFF,TGCGCCAGCAGTGAGTCCCGACAGGTCTTGGGGGAGCTGTTTTTT
NA,TRBJ2-1,NA,TRBV7-8,CASSYGRHNEQFF,TGTGCCAGCAGCTATGGGCGCCACAATGAGCAGTTCTTC
TRBD2,TRBJ2-3,NA,TRBV6-2/TRBV6-3,CASSPQLAGAQYF,TGTGCCAGCAGTCCCCAACTAGCGGGAGCGCAGTATTTT
TRBD1,TRBJ2-7,NA,TRBV2,CASSRAGGDSYEQYF,TGTGCCAGCAGCAGAGCAGGGGGTGACTCCTACGAGCAGTACTTC
NA,TRBJ1-2,NA,TRBV7-2,CASSLGRFYGYTF,TGTGCCAGCAGCTTAGGTCGGTTCTATGGCTACACCTTC
NA,TRBJ1-1,NA,TRBV14,CASSHRGMNTEAFF,TGTGCCAGCAGCCATCGGGGGATGAACACTGAAGCTTTCTTT
TRBD2,TRBJ2-5,NA,TRBV6-5,CASSLAGGGPQETQYF,TGTGCCAGCAGTTTAGCGGGAGGGGGCCCCCAAGAGACCCAGTACTTC
NA,TRBJ1-5,NA,TRBV28,CASSLREGRNQPQHF,TGTGCCAGCAGTCTCCGAGAGGGTCGAAATCAGCCCCAGCATTTT
NA,TRBJ1-4,NA,TRBV27,CASGQGEKLFF,TGTGCCAGCGGGCAGGGAGAAAAACTGTTTTTT
TRBD1,TRBJ1-4,NA,TRBV28,CASSQQGAANEKLFF,TGTGCCAGCAGTCAGCAGGGGGCGGCTAATGAAAAACTGTTTTTT
NA,TRBJ1-5,NA,TRBV30,CAWSVADREPQHF,TGTGCCTGGAGTGTAGCTGATAGAGAGCCCCAGCATTTT
TRBD1,TRBJ2-2,once,TRBV25-1,CASSEYKGQGSGELFF,TGTGCCAGCAGTGAATATAAAGGACAGGGATCCGGGGAGCTGTTTTTT
TRBD1,TRBJ2-2,NA,TRBV6-5,CASNPGTGDPGELFF,TGTGCCAGCAATCCCGGGACAGGGGATCCCGGGGAGCTGTTTTTT
NA,TRBJ1-3,NA,TRBV7-2,CASSLVGYEPGNTIYF,TGTGCCAGCAGCTTAGTGGGGTACGAGCCTGGAAACACCATATATTTT
NA,TRBJ2-5,NA,TRBV5-5,CASSSIAAYQETQYF,TGTGCCAGCAGCTCCATAGCGGCGTACCAAGAGACCCAGTACTTC
NA,TRBJ1-2,NA,TRBV27,CASGSGAPYGYTF,TGTGCCAGCGGGTCGGGGGCTCCCTATGGCTACACCTTC
NA,TRBJ2-7,NA,TRBV19,CASSIRDGYEQYF,TGTGCCAGTAGTATTCGGGACGGCTACGAGCAGTACTTC
NA,TRBJ2-1,NA,TRBV11-3,CASSLVRGVNEQFF,TGTGCCAGCAGCTTAGTCAGGGGGGTCAATGAGCAGTTCTTC
TRBD1,TRBJ2-7,once,TRBV12-3/TRBV12-4,CASRRQGPGEQYF,TGTGCCAGCAGACGACAGGGCCCTGGCGAGCAGTACTTC
NA,TRBJ1-2,NA,TRBV7-9,CASSEDSLGGYTF,TGTGCCAGCAGCGAGGACAGTCTCGGCGGCTACACCTTC
TRBD1,TRBJ1-5,NA,TRBV30,CAWSVQGGGQPQHF,TGTGCCTGGAGTGTACAAGGGGGCGGTCAGCCCCAGCATTTT
NA,TRBJ1-2,NA,TRBV29-1,CSVGSLGYTF,TGCAGCGTTGGTTCGTTGGGCTACACCTTC
NA,TRBJ2-1,few,TRBV4-2,CASSRSSGDNEQFF,TGTGCCAGCAGCCGCAGTAGCGGCGACAATGAGCAGTTCTTC
TRBD2,TRBJ2-7,NA,TRBV5-4,CASSPRLAGVGEQYF,TGTGCCAGCAGCCCAAGACTAGCGGGAGTTGGCGAGCAGTACTTC
TRBD1,TRBJ2-5,NA,TRBV2,CASRRTGFGETQYF,TGTGCCAGCAGACGGACAGGGTTCGGTGAGACCCAGTACTTC
TRBD1,TRBJ2-1,once,TRBV5-1,CASSSRQGRNNEQFF,TGCGCCAGCAGCTCGCGACAGGGGCGAAACAATGAGCAGTTCTTC
TRBD1,TRBJ2-7,NA,TRBV15,CATSLELGQGSHEQYF,TGTGCCACCAGCCTCGAACTAGGACAGGGAAGCCACGAGCAGTACTTC
NA,TRBJ2-7,NA,TRBV4-2,CASSQDRQSYEQYF,TGTGCCAGCAGCCAAGATCGACAATCCTACGAGCAGTACTTC
TRBD2,TRBJ2-1,NA,TRBV19,CASSKGLATYNEQFF,TGTGCCAGTAGTAAGGGACTAGCCACCTACAATGAGCAGTTCTTC